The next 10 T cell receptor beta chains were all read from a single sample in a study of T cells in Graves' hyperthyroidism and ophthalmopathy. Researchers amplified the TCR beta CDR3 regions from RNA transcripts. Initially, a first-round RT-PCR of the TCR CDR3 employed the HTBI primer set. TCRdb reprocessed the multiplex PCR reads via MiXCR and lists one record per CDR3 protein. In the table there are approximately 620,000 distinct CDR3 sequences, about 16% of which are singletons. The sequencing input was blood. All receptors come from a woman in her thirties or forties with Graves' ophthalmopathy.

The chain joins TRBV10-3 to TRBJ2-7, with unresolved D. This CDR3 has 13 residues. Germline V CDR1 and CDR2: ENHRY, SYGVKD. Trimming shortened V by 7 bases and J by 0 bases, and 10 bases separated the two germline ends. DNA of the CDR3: TGTGCCATCAATCCGGGTTCCTCCTACGAGCAGTACTTC. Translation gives CAINPGSSYEQYF.

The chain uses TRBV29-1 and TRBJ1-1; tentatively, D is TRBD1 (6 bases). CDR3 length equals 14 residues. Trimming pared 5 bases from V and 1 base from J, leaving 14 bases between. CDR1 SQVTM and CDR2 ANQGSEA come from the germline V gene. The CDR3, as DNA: TGCAGCGTTAAACCCGTGACAGGGAACACTGAAGCTTTCTTT. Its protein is CSVKPVTGNTEAFF.

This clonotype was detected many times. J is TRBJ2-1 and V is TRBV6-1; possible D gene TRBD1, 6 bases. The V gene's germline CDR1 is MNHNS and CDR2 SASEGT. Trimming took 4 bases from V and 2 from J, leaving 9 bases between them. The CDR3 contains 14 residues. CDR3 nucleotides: TGTGCCAGCAGTGGCACAGGGACCTACAATGAGCAGTTCTTC. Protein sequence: CASSGTGTYNEQFF.

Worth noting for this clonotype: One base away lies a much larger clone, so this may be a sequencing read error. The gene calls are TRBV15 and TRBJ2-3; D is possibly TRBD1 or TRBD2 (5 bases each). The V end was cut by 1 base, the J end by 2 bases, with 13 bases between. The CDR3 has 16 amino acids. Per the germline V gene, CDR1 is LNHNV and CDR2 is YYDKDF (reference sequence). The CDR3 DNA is TGTGCCACCAGCAGAGGAGGGGAGACTAACACAGATACGCAGTATTTT. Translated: CATSRGGETNTDTQYF.

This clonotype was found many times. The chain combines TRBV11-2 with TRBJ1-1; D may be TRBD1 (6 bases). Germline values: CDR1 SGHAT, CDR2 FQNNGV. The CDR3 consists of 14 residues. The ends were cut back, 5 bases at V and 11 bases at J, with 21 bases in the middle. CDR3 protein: CASSPRDGRDNAFF. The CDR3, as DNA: TGTGCCAGCAGCCCACGGGACGGGAGGGACAACGCTTTCTTT. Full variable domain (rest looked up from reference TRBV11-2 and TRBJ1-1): EAGVAQSPRYKIIEKRQSVAFWCNPISGHATLYWYQQILGQGPKLLIQFQNNGVVDDSQLPKDRFSAERLKGVDSTLKIQPAKLEDSAVYLCASSPRDGRDNAFFGQGTRLTVV.

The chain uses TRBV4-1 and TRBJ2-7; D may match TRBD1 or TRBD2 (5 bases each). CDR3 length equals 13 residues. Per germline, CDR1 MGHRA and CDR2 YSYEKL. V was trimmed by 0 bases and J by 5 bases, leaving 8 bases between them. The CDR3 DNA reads TGCGCCAGCAGCCAAGATCTGGGGGACGAGCAGTACTTC. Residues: CASSQDLGDEQYF.

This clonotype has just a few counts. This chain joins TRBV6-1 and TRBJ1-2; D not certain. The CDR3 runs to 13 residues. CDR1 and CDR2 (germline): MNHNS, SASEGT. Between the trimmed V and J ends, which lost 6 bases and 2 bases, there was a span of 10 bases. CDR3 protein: CASSPGFNYGYTF. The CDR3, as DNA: TGTGCCAGCAGCCCTGGTTTCAACTATGGCTACACCTTC.

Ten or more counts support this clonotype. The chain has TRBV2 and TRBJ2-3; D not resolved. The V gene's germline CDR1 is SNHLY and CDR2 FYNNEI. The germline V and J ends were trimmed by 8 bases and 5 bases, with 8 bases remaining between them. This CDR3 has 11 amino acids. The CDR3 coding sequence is TGTGCCAGCCAGATAGGAGATACGCAGTATTTT. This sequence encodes CASQIGDTQYF.

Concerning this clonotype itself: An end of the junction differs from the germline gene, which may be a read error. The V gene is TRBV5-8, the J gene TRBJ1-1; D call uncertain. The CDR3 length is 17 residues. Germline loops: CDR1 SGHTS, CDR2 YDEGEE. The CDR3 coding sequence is TGCGCCAGCAGTGAGGTCTATAAAGGTCTTCATTTGACTGAAGCTTTCTTT. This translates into CASSEVYKGLHLTEAFF.

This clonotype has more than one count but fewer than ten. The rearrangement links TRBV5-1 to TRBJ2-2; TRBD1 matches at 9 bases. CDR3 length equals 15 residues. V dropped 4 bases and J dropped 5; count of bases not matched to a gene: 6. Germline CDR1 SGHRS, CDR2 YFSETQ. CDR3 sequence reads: CASSHGTGWTGELFF. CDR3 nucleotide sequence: TGCGCCAGCAGCCACGGGACAGGGTGGACCGGGGAGCTGTTTTTT.